Listed below are T cell receptor beta chains from one sample, sequenced in a study of Graves' ophthalmopathy and Graves' hyperthyroidism. TCRdb fed the multiplex PCR reads into MiXCR, producing one record per CDR3 protein. The sample lists 200,000 to 250,000 distinct CDR3 sequences, roughly 21% occurring once. The sequenced sample consisted of peripheral blood. The receptors originated from a woman aged 50 to 65 with Graves' ophthalmopathy. Each CDR3 is given with its conserved first and last residue. A D gene is named only where the DNA matches it firmly. For some rows the clone size is stated as once, few or many, or as a class when expanded; others skip it.

j_call clone_size d_call v_call cdr3_aa cdr3_nt
TRBJ2-7 many . TRBV14 CASSPARSQGQYF TGTGCCAGCAGCCCTGCTCGGTCGCAGGGGCAGTACTTC
TRBJ2-7 . . TRBV28 CASSLVTGRYEQYF TGTGCCAGCAGTTTAGTAACGGGTAGATACGAGCAGTACTTC
TRBJ1-2 many . TRBV30 CAWSVNGVYTF TGTGCCTGGAGTGTAAACGGGGTTTACACCTTC
TRBJ2-5 many . TRBV5-6 CASNLRVRGTQYF TGTGCCAGCAATCTGCGGGTACGCGGGACCCAGTACTTC
TRBJ2-7 many TRBD2 TRBV20-1 CSAIPSGPSYEQYF TGCAGTGCTATACCTAGCGGCCCCTCCTACGAGCAGTACTTC
TRBJ1-1 many . TRBV19 CASSNGMEAFF TGTGCCAGTAGTAACGGGATGGAAGCTTTCTTT
TRBJ1-5 many . TRBV6-1 CASTRGSNQPQHF TGTGCCAGCACCCGGGGGAGCAATCAGCCCCAGCATTTT
TRBJ1-5 few . TRBV3-1 CASSQDTGYNQPQHF TGTGCCAGCAGCCAAGACACAGGGTACAATCAGCCCCAGCATTTT
TRBJ2-5 many TRBD2 TRBV28 CASRRAGDQETQYF TGTGCCAGCCGCCGGGCGGGAGACCAAGAGACCCAGTACTTC
TRBJ1-2 many . TRBV6-1 CASSQLPPSNYGYTF TGTGCCAGCAGTCAGCTCCCCCCGTCTAACTATGGCTACACCTTC
TRBJ1-1 . . TRBV11-2 CASSLTAENTEAFF TGTGCCAGCAGCCTTACAGCCGAAAACACTGAAGCTTTCTTT
TRBJ1-5 . . TRBV6-2/TRBV6-3 CASSPGLSGNQPQLF TGTGCCAGCAGTCCCGGACTATCGGGCAATCAGCCCCAGCTTTTT
TRBJ1-3 . . TRBV11-2 CASSLLADSSGNTIYF TGTGCCAGCAGCTTATTAGCAGATTCCTCTGGAAACACCATATATTTT
TRBJ2-5 . . TRBV12-3/TRBV12-4 CASSKGPWETQYF TGTGCCAGCAGCAAGGGGCCGTGGGAGACCCAGTACTTC
TRBJ2-7 many TRBD1 TRBV5-1 CASSKTGVLDSYEQYF TGCGCCAGCAGCAAAACAGGGGTACTCGACTCCTACGAGCAGTACTTC
TRBJ2-5 once TRBD2 TRBV20-1 CSAYSGTRDRETQYF TGCAGTGCTTACTCCGGGACTAGAGATAGAGAGACCCAGTACTTC
TRBJ2-5 many . TRBV12-3/TRBV12-4 CASSFTISETQYF TGTGCCAGCAGTTTCACTATTTCGGAGACCCAGTACTTC
TRBJ1-1 many TRBD1 TRBV29-1 CSALQGAGEAFF TGCAGCGCATTACAGGGGGCGGGTGAAGCTTTCTTT
TRBJ1-1 many . TRBV5-6 CASSLVGRTEAFF TGTGCCAGCAGCTTGGTTGGAAGGACTGAAGCTTTCTTT
TRBJ2-7 . TRBD1 TRBV4-1 CASSQNPQGSYEQYF TGCGCCAGCAGCCAAAATCCACAGGGGAGCTACGAGCAGTACTTC
TRBJ1-5 few TRBD1 TRBV19 CASSIDRTGTGNQPQHF TGTGCCAGTAGTATAGACCGGACAGGGACGGGCAATCAGCCCCAGCATTTT